A selection of T cell receptor beta chains follows, all from one sample in a study of blood T cells in healthy people across ages. TCRdb recomputed calls from the 5' RACE reads with MiXCR, one row per CDR3 protein. The sample yields some 1.7 million distinct CDR3 sequences, roughly 28% seen once. The sequencing sample was made of blood. These receptors came from a woman in her twenties or thirties in good health. CDR3s include the opening cysteine and the closing phenylalanine or tryptophan. The D gene is left open where the match is weak. Rows give clone size only sometimes, using once, few, many, or a class for an expanded clone.

TRBV11-2,TRBJ2-3,few,-,CASSLGPPGTDTQYF,TGTGCCAGCAGCTTAGGACCCCCAGGAACAGATACGCAGTATTTT
TRBV6-5,TRBJ1-1,many,TRBD1,CASSRSTGANTEAFF,TGTGCCAGCAGTAGATCGACAGGGGCAAACACTGAAGCTTTCTTT
TRBV11-2,TRBJ2-3,-,TRBD2,CASRLLAGGRDTQYF,TGTGCCAGCAGACTACTAGCGGGGGGGAGAGATACGCAGTATTTT
TRBV30,TRBJ1-4,-,-,CAWSPPAVRGLFF,TGTGCCTGGAGCCCCCCCGCTGTGAGGGGGCTGTTTTTT
TRBV12-3/TRBV12-4,TRBJ2-7,many,TRBD2,CASKAGGLTSYEQYF,TGTGCCAGTAAAGCGGGGGGCCTGACCTCCTACGAGCAGTACTTC
TRBV9,TRBJ1-2,many,TRBD1,CASSAGQGGYGYTF,TGTGCCAGCAGTGCCGGACAGGGCGGGTATGGCTACACCTTC
TRBV5-5,TRBJ1-1,-,-,CASSLVAGAEAFF,TGTGCCAGCAGCTTGGTCGCGGGGGCCGAAGCTTTCTTT
TRBV4-1,TRBJ1-1,-,-,CASSRDGSMNTEAFF,TGCGCCAGCAGCCGAGACGGATCCATGAACACTGAAGCTTTCTTT
TRBV6-1,TRBJ2-1,-,-,CASSVGTPPSNEQFF,TGTGCCAGCAGTGTCGGGACCCCGCCCTCCAATGAGCAGTTCTTC
TRBV9,TRBJ2-4,many,TRBD2,CASSPSASGGLVIQYF,TGTGCCAGCAGCCCCTCGGCTAGCGGGGGGTTGGTCATTCAGTACTTC
TRBV11-2,TRBJ2-5,-,-,CASGFLGETQYF,TGTGCCAGCGGCTTTCTAGGGGAGACCCAGTACTTC
TRBV7-9,TRBJ2-1,many,TRBD1,CASSLPGTDYNEQFF,TGTGCCAGCAGCTTACCCGGGACAGACTACAATGAGCAGTTCTTC
TRBV7-2,TRBJ2-5,many,TRBD2,CASSGTSGSGRETQYF,TGTGCCAGCAGCGGGACTAGCGGGAGCGGAAGGGAGACCCAGTACTTC
TRBV2,TRBJ2-1,once,-,CASSEESAPYNEQFF,TGTGCCAGCAGTGAGGAGTCAGCTCCCTACAATGAGCAGTTCTTC
TRBV20-1,TRBJ1-1,-,TRBD1,CSAPGTGGTEAFF,TGCAGTGCTCCCGGGACAGGGGGCACTGAAGCTTTCTTT
TRBV5-1,TRBJ2-7,few,TRBD2,CASSLGLLAGGEDEQYF,TGCGCCAGCAGCCTGGGGTTACTAGCGGGAGGGGAGGACGAGCAGTACTTC
TRBV12-3/TRBV12-4,TRBJ2-3,few,TRBD2,CASSLIAPPLIAGVGTDTQYF,TGTGCCAGCAGTTTGATAGCCCCCCCCCTTATTGCGGGGGTTGGCACAGATACGCAGTATTTT
TRBV2,TRBJ1-6,-,-,CASSEDRVTLHF,TGTGCCAGCAGTGAAGACAGGGTAACCCTCCACTTT
TRBV28,TRBJ1-2,few,-,CASRKPGTGYTF,TGTGCCAGCAGAAAACCCGGGACTGGCTACACCTTC
TRBV5-6,TRBJ2-7,-,-,CASSLVGETYEQYF,TGTGCCAGCAGCTTGGTTGGGGAAACCTACGAGCAGTACTTC
TRBV18,TRBJ2-7,many,TRBD2,CASSSGTSGYEQYF,TGTGCCAGCTCGTCCGGGACTAGCGGCTACGAGCAGTACTTC
TRBV9,TRBJ2-1,-,-,CASSVATGEEQPAYNEQFF,TGTGCCAGCAGCGTAGCTACGGGAGAAGAGCAGCCAGCCTACAATGAGCAGTTCTTC
TRBV7-6,TRBJ1-5,many,-,CASSLAGEQPQHF,TGTGCCAGCAGCTTAGCGGGTGAACAGCCCCAGCATTTT
TRBV14,TRBJ2-5,-,-,CASSQVGQLPGETQYF,TGTGCCAGCAGCCAAGTGGGGCAGCTGCCAGGAGAGACCCAGTACTTC
TRBV20-1,TRBJ2-4,-,-,CSARETGLLLAKNIQYF,TGCAGTGCTAGAGAAACAGGGCTCCTACTGGCCAAAAACATTCAGTACTTC
TRBV12-3/TRBV12-4,TRBJ1-2,few,-,CASRPGPSNYGYTF,TGTGCCAGCAGGCCGGGTCCATCTAACTATGGCTACACCTTC
TRBV9,TRBJ2-1,few,TRBD2,CASSVLAGGFSYNEQFF,TGTGCCAGCAGCGTACTAGCGGGGGGCTTCTCCTACAATGAGCAGTTCTTC
TRBV28,TRBJ1-1,few,-,CASPPGTTGKKGTEAFF,TGTGCCAGCCCCCCAGGGACGACTGGGAAGAAAGGGACTGAAGCTTTCTTT
TRBV12-3/TRBV12-4,TRBJ2-1,many,TRBD2,CASSSSSGAYNEQFF,TGTGCCAGCAGTTCGTCTAGCGGGGCATACAATGAGCAGTTCTTC
TRBV20-1,TRBJ2-3,few,TRBD2,CSARGILGLAGADPPDTQYF,TGCAGTGCTAGGGGCATCCTGGGACTAGCGGGGGCGGACCCTCCAGATACGCAGTATTTT
TRBV29-1,TRBJ2-5,-,TRBD2,CSVEGGGRETQYF,TGCAGCGTTGAGGGGGGGGGAAGAGAGACCCAGTACTTC
TRBV3-1,TRBJ1-5,many,-,CASSQADQPQHF,TGTGCCAGCAGCCAAGCTGATCAGCCCCAGCATTTT
TRBV4-3,TRBJ2-3,few,-,CASSQELRASGVDTQYF,TGCGCCAGCAGCCAAGAACTACGAGCCTCAGGCGTAGATACGCAGTATTTT
TRBV11-1,TRBJ2-1,-,TRBD2,CASSLLGLELAGGGNEQFF,TGTGCCAGCAGCTTATTGGGCCTGGAGCTAGCGGGAGGGGGCAATGAGCAGTTCTTC
TRBV7-2,TRBJ2-1,-,TRBD2,CASRPGLAGHNEQFF,TGTGCCAGCAGGCCGGGACTAGCGGGGCACAATGAGCAGTTCTTC
TRBV3-1,TRBJ2-7,-,TRBD2,CASSQDGIGGRTQYF,TGTGCCAGCAGCCAAGACGGGATAGGCGGGAGAACCCAGTACTTC
TRBV12-3/TRBV12-4,TRBJ2-7,-,TRBD2,CASSPGTRPYDQYF,TGTGCCAGCAGTCCCGGGACTAGACCCTACGATCAGTACTTC
TRBV2,TRBJ2-6,-,-,CASSGDAGANVLTF,TGTGCCAGCAGTGGGGACGCTGGGGCCAACGTCCTGACTTTC
TRBV5-1,TRBJ2-7,-,-,CASSQPGVSYEQYF,TGCGCCAGCAGCCAACCGGGAGTCTCCTACGAGCAGTACTTC
TRBV20-1,TRBJ2-3,few,TRBD2,CSAPETSGVSSTDTQYF,TGCAGTGCTCCAGAGACTAGCGGGGTCTCTAGCACAGATACGCAGTATTTT
TRBV7-2,TRBJ2-5,few,TRBD2,CASSLVGLARETQYF,TGTGCCAGCAGCTTAGTGGGACTAGCCAGGGAGACCCAGTACTTC
TRBV12-5,TRBJ2-3,many,TRBD2,CASGGLAGAGDTQYF,TGTGCTAGTGGTGGACTAGCGGGGGCCGGAGATACGCAGTATTTT
TRBV5-1,TRBJ2-2,-,-,CASSLRAGANTGELFF,TGCGCCAGCAGCTTGCGGGCAGGGGCGAACACCGGGGAGCTGTTTTTT
TRBV29-1,TRBJ1-1,-,-,CSVRPTLGHTEAFF,TGCAGCGTACGGCCAACCCTAGGTCACACTGAAGCTTTCTTT
TRBV21-1,TRBJ2-5,-,-,CASSKVRVQETQYF,TGTGCCAGCAGCAAAGTGCGGGTCCAAGAGACCCAGTACTTC
TRBV15,TRBJ1-2,few,-,CATRRQGSYGYTF,TGTGCCACCCGAAGGCAGGGTTCATATGGCTACACCTTC
TRBV6-5,TRBJ1-4,-,-,CASSYSGGVREKRFF,TGTGCCAGCAGTTACTCGGGAGGGGTGAGGGAAAAACGGTTTTTT
TRBV5-6,TRBJ2-1,-,TRBD2,CASTVVELALHEQFF,TGTGCCAGCACAGTAGTGGAACTAGCGCTTCATGAGCAGTTCTTC
TRBV4-2,TRBJ1-3,few,-,CASSQDSTRDPSGNTIYF,TGTGCCAGCAGCCAAGATTCAACGAGGGATCCGTCTGGAAACACCATATATTTT
TRBV7-9,TRBJ2-3,-,-,CASRRATVTDTQYF,TGTGCCAGCAGGCGGGCGACGGTCACAGATACGCAGTATTTT
TRBV12-3/TRBV12-4,TRBJ2-6,many,TRBD1,CASSPGQGSGANVLTF,TGTGCCAGCAGTCCGGGACAGGGCTCTGGGGCCAACGTCCTGACTTTC
TRBV6-1,TRBJ2-7,-,-,CASSEAWTSSYEQYF,TGTGCCAGCAGTGAAGCGTGGACGAGCTCCTACGAGCAGTACTTC